The subject of this entry is one TCR beta chain. Antigen: not known. Amplification of TCR alpha and beta CDR3 regions from RNA used iRepertoire nested multiplex PCR. Tissue mRNA or PBMC total RNA, roughly 95-400 ng, went into one-step reverse transcription and amplification. TCRdb fed the multiplex PCR reads into MiXCR, producing one record per CDR3 protein. The sample shows 300,000 to 450,000 distinct CDR3 sequences, 41% of them seen only once. Trimming took off 3 bases at V and 7 bases at J, with 15 bases between the two ends. CDR1 and CDR2 (germline): SGHTA, FQGNSA. The CDR3 extends over 15 amino acids. These data are taken from a study of glioma-infiltrating T cells. Study background: Samples included WHO grade II oligodendrogliomas or astrocytomas and initial-diagnosis grade IV glioblastomas.

General study findings and limits: Tissue-blood divergence was below expectation in non-neoplastic patients, above in gliomas. Signature shared blood CDR3 motifs were enriched in low-divergence and depleted in high-divergence patients.

Material for sequencing was glioma tissue, nonneoplastic brain tissue, or PBMCs (not recorded which). The clonotype comes from a human donor with low-grade glioma or glioblastoma, undergoing nonglioma brain surgery, or in good health (not recorded which). The chain employs TRBV7-2 and TRBJ1-4; D gene ambiguous. The CDR3 DNA sequence: TGTGCCAGCAGCTTTACGGGGAGTTCTGGTGAAAAACTGTTTTTT. It yields the protein CASSFTGSSGEKLFF.